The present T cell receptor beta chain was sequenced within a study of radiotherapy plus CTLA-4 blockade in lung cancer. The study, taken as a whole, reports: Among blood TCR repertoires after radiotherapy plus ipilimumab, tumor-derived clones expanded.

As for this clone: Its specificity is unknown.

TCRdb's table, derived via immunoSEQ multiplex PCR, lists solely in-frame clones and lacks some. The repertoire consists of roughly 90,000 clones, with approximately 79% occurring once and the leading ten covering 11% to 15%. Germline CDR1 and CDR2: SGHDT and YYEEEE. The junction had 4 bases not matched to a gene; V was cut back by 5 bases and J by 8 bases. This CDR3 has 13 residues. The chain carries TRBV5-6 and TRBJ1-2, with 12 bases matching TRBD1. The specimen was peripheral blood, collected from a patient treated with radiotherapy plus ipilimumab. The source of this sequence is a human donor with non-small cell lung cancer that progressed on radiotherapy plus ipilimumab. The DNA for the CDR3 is TGTGCCAGCAGTTTTGGGACAGGGGGCGGCTACACCTTC. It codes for CASSFGTGGGYTF.